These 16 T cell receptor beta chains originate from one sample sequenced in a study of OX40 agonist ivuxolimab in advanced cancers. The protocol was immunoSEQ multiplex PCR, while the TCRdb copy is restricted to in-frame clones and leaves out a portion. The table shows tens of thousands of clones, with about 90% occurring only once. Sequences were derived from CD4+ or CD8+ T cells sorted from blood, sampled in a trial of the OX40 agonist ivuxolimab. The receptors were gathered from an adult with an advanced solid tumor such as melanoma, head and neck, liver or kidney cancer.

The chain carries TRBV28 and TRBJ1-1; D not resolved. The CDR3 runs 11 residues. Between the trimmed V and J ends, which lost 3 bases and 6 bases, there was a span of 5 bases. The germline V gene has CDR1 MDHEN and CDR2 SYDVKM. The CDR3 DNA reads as TGTGCCAGCAGTTTGGCGGCTGAAGCTTTCTTT. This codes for CASSLAAEAFF.

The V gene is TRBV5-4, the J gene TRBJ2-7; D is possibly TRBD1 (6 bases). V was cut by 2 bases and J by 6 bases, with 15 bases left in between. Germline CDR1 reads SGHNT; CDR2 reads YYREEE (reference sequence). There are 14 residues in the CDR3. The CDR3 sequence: CASSFWGWGREQYF. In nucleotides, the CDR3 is TGTGCCAGCAGCTTCTGGGGTTGGGGGCGCGAGCAGTACTTC.

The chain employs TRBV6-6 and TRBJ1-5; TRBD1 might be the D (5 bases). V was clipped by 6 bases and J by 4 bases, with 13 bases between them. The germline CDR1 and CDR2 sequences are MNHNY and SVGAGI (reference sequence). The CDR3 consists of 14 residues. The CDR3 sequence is CASSLAGPNQPQHF. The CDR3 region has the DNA TGTGCCAGCAGCCTGGCAGGGCCAAATCAGCCCCAGCATTTT.

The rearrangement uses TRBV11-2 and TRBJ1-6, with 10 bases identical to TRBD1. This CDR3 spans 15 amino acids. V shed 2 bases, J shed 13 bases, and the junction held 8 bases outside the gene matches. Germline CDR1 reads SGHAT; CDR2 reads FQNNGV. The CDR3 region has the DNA TGTGCCAGCAGCTTAACGGACAGGGGGATTCACCCCCTCCACTTT. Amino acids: CASSLTDRGIHPLHF.

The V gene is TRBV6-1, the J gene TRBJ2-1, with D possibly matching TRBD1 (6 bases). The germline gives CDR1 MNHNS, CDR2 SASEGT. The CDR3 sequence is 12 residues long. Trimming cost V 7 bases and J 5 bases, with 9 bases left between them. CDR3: CASTGQHNEQFF. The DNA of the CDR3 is TGTGCCAGCACTGGACAGCACAATGAGCAGTTCTTC.

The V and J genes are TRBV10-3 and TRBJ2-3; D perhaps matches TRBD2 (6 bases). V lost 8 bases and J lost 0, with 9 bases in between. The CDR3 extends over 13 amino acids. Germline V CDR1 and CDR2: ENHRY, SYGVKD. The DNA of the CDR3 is TGTGCCATCTTTAGCGGAAGCACAGATACGCAGTATTTT. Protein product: CAIFSGSTDTQYF.

CDR3 loop: CASSPGQHNEKLFF. The CDR3 nucleotides are TGTGCCAGCAGCCCGGGACAGCATAATGAAAAACTGTTTTTT. The V and J genes are TRBV4-2 and TRBJ1-4; 7 bases fit TRBD1. The CDR3 consists of 14 residues. The ends lost 4 bases at V and 4 bases at J; junction bases unmatched: 3. The germline V gene has CDR1 LGHNA and CDR2 YNFKEQ.

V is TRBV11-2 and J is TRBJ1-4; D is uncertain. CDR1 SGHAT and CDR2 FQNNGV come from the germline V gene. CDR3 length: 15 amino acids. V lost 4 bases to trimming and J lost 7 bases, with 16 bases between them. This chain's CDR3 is CASSSPHIRSEKLFF. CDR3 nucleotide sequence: TGTGCCAGCAGCTCCCCCCACATACGGAGTGAAAAACTGTTTTTT.

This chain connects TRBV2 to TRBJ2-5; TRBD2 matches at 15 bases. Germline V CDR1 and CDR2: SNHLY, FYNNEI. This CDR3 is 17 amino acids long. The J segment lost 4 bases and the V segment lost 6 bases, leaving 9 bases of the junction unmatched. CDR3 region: CASRTWTSGRAGETQYF. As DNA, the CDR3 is TGTGCCAGCAGGACCTGGACTAGCGGGAGGGCTGGAGAGACCCAGTACTTC.

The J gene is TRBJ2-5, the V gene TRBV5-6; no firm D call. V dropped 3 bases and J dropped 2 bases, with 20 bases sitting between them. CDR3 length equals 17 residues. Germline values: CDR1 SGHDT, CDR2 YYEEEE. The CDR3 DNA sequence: TGTGCCAGCAGCTCGAGAGAGATGGCGATCCGTCAAGAGACCCAGTACTTC. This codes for CASSSREMAIRQETQYF.

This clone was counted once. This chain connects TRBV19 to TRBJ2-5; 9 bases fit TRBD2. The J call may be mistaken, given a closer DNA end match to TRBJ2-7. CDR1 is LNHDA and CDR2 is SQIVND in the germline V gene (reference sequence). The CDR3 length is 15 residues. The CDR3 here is CASSIAGTSYYEQYF. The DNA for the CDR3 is TGTGCCAGTAGTATAGCCGGGACTAGCTACTACGAGCAGTACTTC.

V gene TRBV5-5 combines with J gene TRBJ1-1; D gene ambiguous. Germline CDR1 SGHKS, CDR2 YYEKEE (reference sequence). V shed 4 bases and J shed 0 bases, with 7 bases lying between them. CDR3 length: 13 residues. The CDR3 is CASSQHLNTEAFF. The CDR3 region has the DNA TGTGCCAGCAGCCAACATTTGAACACTGAAGCTTTCTTT.

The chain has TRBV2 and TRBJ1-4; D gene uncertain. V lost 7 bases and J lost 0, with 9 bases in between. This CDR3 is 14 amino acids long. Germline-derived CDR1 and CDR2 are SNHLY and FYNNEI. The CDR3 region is CASTPVATNEKLFF. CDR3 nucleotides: TGTGCCAGCACCCCTGTTGCAACTAATGAAAAACTGTTTTTT.

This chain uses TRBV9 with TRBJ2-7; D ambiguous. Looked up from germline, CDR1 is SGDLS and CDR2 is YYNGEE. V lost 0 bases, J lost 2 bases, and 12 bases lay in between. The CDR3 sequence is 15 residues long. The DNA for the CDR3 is TGTGCCAGCAGCGTAGCCTCTACATTTACCTACGAGCAGTACTTC. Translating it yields CASSVASTFTYEQYF. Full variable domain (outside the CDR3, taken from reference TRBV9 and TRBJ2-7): DSGVTQTPKHLITATGQRVTLRCSPRSGDLSVYWYQQSLDQGLQFLIQYYNGEERAKGNILERFSAQQFPDLHSELNLSSLELGDSALYFCASSVASTFTYEQYFGPGTRLTVT.

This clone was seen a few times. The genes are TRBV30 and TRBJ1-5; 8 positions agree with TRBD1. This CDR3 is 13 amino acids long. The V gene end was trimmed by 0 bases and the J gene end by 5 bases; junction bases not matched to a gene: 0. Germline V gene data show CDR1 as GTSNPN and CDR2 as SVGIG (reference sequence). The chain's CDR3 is CAWSVQGDQPQHF. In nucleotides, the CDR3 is TGTGCCTGGAGTGTACAGGGGGATCAGCCCCAGCATTTT.

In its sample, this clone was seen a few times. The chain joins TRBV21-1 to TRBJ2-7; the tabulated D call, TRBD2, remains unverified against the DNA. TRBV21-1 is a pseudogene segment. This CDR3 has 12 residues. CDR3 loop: CASSLSSYEQYF. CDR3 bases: TGTGCCAGCAGCTTGTCCTCGTACGAGCAGTACTTC.